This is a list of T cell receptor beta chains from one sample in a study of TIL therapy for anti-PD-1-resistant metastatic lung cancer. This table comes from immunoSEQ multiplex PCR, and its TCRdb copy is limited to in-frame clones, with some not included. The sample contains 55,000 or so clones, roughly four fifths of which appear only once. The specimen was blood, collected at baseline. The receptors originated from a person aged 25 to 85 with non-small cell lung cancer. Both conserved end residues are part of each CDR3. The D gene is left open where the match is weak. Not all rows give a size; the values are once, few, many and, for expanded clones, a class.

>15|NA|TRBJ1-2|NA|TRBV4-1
TGCGCCAGCAGCCAAGTTGACAGTTCTAACTATGGCTACACCTTC
CASSQVDSSNYGYTF
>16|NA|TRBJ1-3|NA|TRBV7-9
TGTGCCAGCAGCTTGAATTCCGCAGGGAGGGAAAACACCATATATTTT
CASSLNSAGRENTIYF
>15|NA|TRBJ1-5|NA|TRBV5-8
TGTGCCAGCAGCTTGGACGGGGATAGCAATCAGCCCCAGCATTTT
CASSLDGDSNQPQHF
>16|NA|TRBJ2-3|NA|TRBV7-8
TGTGCCAGCAGCGACCCCTGGGGGGATAGCACAGATACGCAGTATTTT
CASSDPWGDSTDTQYF
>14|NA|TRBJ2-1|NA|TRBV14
TGTGCCAGCAGCCGCGCACGGGGGAGGAATGAGCAGTTCTTC
CASSRARGRNEQFF
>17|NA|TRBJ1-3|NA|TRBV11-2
TGTGCCAGCAGCTTATCCCCCAGGGAGAGCTCTGGAAACACCATATATTTT
CASSLSPRESSGNTIYF
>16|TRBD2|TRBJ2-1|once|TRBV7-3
TGTGCCAGCAGCCACAATAGCGCCATGGGAGGGAGTGAGCAGTTCTTC
CASSHNSAMGGSEQFF
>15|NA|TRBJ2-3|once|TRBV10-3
TGTGCCATCAGTCCCACTAGTTTTGGGACAGATACGCAGTATTTT
CAISPTSFGTDTQYF
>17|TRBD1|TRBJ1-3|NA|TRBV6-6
TGTGCCAGCAGTCGCGAATGGGACAGCTACGCTGGAAACACCATATATTTT
CASSREWDSYAGNTIYF
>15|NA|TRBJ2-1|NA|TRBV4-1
TGCGCCAGCAGCCTGAGGGGATCTAGTCTCGATGAGCAGTTCTTC
CASSLRGSSLDEQFF
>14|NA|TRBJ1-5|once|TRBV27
TGTGCCAGCAGTTACAGCGATAGCAATCAGCCCCAGCATTTT
CASSYSDSNQPQHF
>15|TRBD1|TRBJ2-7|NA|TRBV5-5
TGTGCCAGCAGCAAAACTCCGGGACAGAACTACGAGCAGTACTTC
CASSKTPGQNYEQYF
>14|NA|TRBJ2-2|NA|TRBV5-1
TGCGCCAGCAGTGGTAGCTTGAACACCGGGGAGCTGTTTTTT
CASSGSLNTGELFF
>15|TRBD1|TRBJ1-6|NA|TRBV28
TGTGCCAGCAGTTTAGGGGACAGGTCAGGACCACCCCTCCACTTT
CASSLGDRSGPPLHF